A single sample is the source of the 14 T cell receptor beta chains below, sequenced in a study of monozygotic twins with inflammatory bowel disease. TCRdb reprocessed the 5' RACE reads; each CDR3 protein has one entry and no DNA is given. Here the sample table reports under 130,000 distinct CDR3 sequences. Sequences were obtained from blood. Receptors originate from a human donor with ulcerative colitis or Crohn's disease, or a healthy co-twin of an affected twin (not recorded which).

The chain employs TRBV12-3 or TRBV12-4 and TRBJ1-5; checking the TCRdb D call of TRBD1 is not possible without DNA. The CDR3 spans 14 residues. This CDR3 reads CASSQTGIRQPQHF.

This sequence joins TRBV28 and TRBJ2-5; lacking DNA, the TRBD2 call made by TCRdb goes unchecked. The germline V gene encodes CDR1 MDHEN and CDR2 SYDVKM. This CDR3 has 15 residues. CDR3 in amino acids: CASSFELAGRSTQYF.

The chain carries TRBV6-5 and TRBJ2-3; TCRdb indicates TRBD1, and absent DNA this call remains unverified. CDR1 is MNHEY, CDR2 SVGAGI, per germline. The CDR3 extends over 14 amino acids. The CDR3 is CASGYGQGWDTQYF.

This chain links TRBV7-2 with TRBJ1-2; with no DNA, the TCRdb D assignment of TRBD1 cannot be verified. The CDR3 extends over 15 amino acids. Germline V CDR1 and CDR2: SGHTA, FQGNSA. The CDR3 protein is CASSHRQIVSGGYTF.

The J gene is TRBJ1-2, the V gene TRBV7-8. Germline V gives CDR1 SGHVS, CDR2 FQNEAQ. This CDR3 has 16 amino acids. CDR3 loop: CASSLGNLIRNYGYTF. Looking up the rest from reference TRBV7-8 and TRBJ1-2 gives the full variable domain: GAGVSQSPRYKVAKRGQDVALRCDPISGHVSLFWYQQALGQGPEFLTYFQNEAQLDKSGLPSDRFFAERPEGSVSTLKIQRTQQEDSAVYLCASSLGNLIRNYGYTFGSGTRLTVV.

The CDR3 region is CASSLRGYGYTF. The genes are TRBV7-2 and TRBJ1-2. CDR1 is SGHTA and CDR2 is FQGNSA in the germline V gene. This CDR3 comprises 12 residues.

The rearrangement links TRBV29-1 to TRBJ1-1; TCRdb proposes TRBD1, but this gene call is untestable without DNA. The germline V gene encodes CDR1 SQVTM and CDR2 ANQGSEA. CDR3 size: 13 residues. This chain's CDR3 is CSVLRGLNTEAFF.

V and J are TRBV5-1 and TRBJ2-7; TCRdb outputs TRBD1, but without DNA this stays unchecked. Germline V CDR1 and CDR2: SGHRS, YFSETQ. CDR3 length: 13 amino acids. CDR3 sequence: CASSFTTGGEQYF.

J is TRBJ2-7 and V is TRBV24-1; there is no DNA to check the TCRdb D call of TRBD1. CDR3 length: 15 residues. The germline V gene has CDR1 KGHDR and CDR2 SFDVKD. The CDR3 is CATSDSYDREYEQYF.

The chain combines TRBV7-2 with TRBJ2-1. This CDR3 is built from 16 residues. Germline V gene data show CDR1 as SGHTA and CDR2 as FQGNSA. CDR3 in amino acids: CASSLVNADSYNEQFF.

The chain couples TRBV5-1 to TRBJ1-4; there is no DNA to check the TCRdb D call of TRBD1. This CDR3 is 14 amino acids long. From germline, CDR1 is SGHRS and CDR2 YFSETQ. CDR3 sequence reads: CASRFPGQPEKLFF.

The V and J genes are TRBV14 and TRBJ1-4; TCRdb designates TRBD1, a call that cannot be tested without DNA. The CDR3 runs 15 residues. Germline V gene sequence: CDR1 SGHDN, CDR2 FVKESK. The CDR3 spells CASSRSTGAVEKLFF.

The chain uses TRBV4-3 and TRBJ2-3; lacking DNA, the TRBD2 call made by TCRdb goes unchecked. The CDR3 is 15 residues long. CDR1 is LGHNA, CDR2 YSLEER, per germline. The CDR3 is CASSPLGGRADTQYF.

The chain uses TRBV11-2 and TRBJ2-1. The CDR3 spans 13 residues. Germline CDR1 and CDR2: SGHAT and FQNNGV. This chain's CDR3 is CASTLGLYNEQFF.